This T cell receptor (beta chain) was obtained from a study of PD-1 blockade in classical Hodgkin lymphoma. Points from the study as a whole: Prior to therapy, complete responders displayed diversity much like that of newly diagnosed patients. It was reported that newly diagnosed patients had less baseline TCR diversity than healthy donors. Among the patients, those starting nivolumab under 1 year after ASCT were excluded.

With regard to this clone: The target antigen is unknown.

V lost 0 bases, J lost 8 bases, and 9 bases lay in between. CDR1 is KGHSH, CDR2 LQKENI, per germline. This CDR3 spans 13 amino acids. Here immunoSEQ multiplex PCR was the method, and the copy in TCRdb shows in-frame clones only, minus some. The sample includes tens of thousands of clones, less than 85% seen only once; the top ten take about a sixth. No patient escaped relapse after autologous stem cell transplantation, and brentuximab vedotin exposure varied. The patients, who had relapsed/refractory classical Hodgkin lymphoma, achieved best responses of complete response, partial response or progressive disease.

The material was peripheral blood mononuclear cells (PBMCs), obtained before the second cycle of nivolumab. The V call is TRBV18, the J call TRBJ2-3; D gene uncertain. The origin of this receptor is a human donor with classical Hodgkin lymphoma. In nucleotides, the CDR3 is TGTGCCAGCTCACCACCCCCCCCGGGTACGCAGTATTTT. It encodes CASSPPPPGTQYF.